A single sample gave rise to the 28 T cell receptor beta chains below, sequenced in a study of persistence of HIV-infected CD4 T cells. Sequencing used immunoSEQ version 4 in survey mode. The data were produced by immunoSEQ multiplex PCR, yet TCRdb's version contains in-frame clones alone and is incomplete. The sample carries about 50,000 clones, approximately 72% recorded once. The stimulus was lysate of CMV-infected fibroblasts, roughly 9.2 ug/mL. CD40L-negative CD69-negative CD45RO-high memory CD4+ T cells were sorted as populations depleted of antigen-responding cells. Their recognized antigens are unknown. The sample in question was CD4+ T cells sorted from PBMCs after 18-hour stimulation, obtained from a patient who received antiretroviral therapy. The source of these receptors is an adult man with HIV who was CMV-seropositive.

The CDR3 sequence is CASSLWLAGADTQYF. As DNA, the CDR3 is TGCGCCAGCAGCTTGTGGTTAGCGGGAGCTGATACGCAGTATTTT. The chain uses TRBV5-1 and TRBJ2-3, with TRBD2 identical over 9 bases. J lost 6 bases, V lost 1 base, and 6 bases had no gene match. This CDR3 is built from 15 residues. Per the germline V gene, CDR1 is SGHRS and CDR2 is YFSETQ.

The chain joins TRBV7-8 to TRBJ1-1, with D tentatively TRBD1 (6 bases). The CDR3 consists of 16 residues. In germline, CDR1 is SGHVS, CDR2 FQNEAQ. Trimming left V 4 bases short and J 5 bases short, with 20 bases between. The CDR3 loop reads CASSSPLGGAGTEAFF. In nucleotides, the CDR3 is TGTGCCAGCAGCTCCCCCCTCGGGGGGGCTGGAACTGAAGCTTTCTTT.

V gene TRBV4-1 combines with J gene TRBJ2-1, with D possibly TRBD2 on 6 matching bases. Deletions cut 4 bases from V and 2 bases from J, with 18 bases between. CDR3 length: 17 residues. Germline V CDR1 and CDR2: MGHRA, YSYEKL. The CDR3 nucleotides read TGCGCCAGCAGCCTCCGCTTTGGGGAGGTCACCTACAATGAGCAGTTCTTC. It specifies CASSLRFGEVTYNEQFF.

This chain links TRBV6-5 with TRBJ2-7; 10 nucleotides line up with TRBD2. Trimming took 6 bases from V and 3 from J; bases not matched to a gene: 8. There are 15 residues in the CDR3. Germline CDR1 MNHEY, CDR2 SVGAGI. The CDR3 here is CASRASSGGFYEQYF. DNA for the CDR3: TGTGCCAGCAGGGCATCTAGCGGGGGATTCTACGAGCAGTACTTC.

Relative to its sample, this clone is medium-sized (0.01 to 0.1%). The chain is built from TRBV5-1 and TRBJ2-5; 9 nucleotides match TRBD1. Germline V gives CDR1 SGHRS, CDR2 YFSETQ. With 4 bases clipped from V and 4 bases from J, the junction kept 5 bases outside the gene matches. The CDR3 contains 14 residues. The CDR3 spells CASSVQGARETQYF. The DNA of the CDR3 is TGCGCCAGCAGCGTACAGGGGGCGAGAGAGACCCAGTACTTC.

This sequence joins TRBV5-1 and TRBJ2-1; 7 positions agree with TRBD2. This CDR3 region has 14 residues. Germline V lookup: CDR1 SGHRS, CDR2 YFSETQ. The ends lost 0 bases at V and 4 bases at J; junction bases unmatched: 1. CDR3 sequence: CASSLGLAYNEQFF. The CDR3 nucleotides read TGCGCCAGCAGCTTGGGACTAGCATACAATGAGCAGTTCTTC.

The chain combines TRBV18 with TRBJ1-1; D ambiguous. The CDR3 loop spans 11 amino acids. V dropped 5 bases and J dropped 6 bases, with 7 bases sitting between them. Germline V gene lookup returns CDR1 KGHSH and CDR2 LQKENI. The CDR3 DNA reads TGTGCCAGCTCATCCCCCCCTGAAGCTTTCTTT. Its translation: CASSSPPEAFF.

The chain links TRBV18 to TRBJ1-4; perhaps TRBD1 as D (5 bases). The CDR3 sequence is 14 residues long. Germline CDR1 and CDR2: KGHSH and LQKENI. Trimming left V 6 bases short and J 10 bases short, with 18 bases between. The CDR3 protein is CASSPGRDGRKLFF. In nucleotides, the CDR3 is TGTGCCAGCTCGCCTGGCCGGGACGGGAGAAAACTGTTTTTT.

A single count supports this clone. The CDR3 DNA reads TGCGCCAGCAGACCGACAGTTTCTGATGAGCAGTTCTTC. Translation gives CASRPTVSDEQFF. The chain has TRBV5-1 and TRBJ2-1, with TRBD1 as a possible D gene (5 bases). The CDR3 has 13 amino acids. The germline V gene has CDR1 SGHRS and CDR2 YFSETQ. Trimming took off 5 bases at V and 8 bases at J, with 14 bases between the two ends.

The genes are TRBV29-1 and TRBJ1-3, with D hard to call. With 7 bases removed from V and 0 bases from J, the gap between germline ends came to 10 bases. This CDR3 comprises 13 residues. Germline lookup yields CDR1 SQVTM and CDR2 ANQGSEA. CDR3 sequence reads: CSADPGSGNTIYF. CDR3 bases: TGCAGCGCGGACCCGGGCTCTGGAAACACCATATATTTT.

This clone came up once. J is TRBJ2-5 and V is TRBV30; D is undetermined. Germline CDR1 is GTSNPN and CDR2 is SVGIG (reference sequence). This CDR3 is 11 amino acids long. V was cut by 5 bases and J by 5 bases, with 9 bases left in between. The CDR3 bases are TGTGCCTGGGGAACCAGGGAGACCCAGTACTTC. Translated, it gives CAWGTRETQYF. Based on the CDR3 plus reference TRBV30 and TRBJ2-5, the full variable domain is SQTIHQWPATLVQPVGSPLSLECTVEGTSNPNLYWYRQAAGRGLQLLFYSVGIGQISSEVPQNLSASRPQDRQFILSSKKLLLSDSGFYLCAWGTRETQYFGPGTRLLVL.

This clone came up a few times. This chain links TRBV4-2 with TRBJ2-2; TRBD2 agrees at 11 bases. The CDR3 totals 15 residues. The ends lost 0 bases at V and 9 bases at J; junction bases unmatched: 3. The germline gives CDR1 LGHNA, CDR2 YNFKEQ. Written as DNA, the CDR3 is TGTGCCAGCAGCCAAGAACTAGCGGGAGATCGGGAGCTGTTTTTT. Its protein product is CASSQELAGDRELFF.

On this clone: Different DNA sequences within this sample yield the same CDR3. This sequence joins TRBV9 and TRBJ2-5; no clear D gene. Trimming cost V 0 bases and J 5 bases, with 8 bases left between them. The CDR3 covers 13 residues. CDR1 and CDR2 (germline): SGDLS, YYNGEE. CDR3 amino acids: CASSVARGETQYF. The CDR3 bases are TGTGCCAGCAGCGTAGCCCGCGGTGAGACCCAGTACTTC.

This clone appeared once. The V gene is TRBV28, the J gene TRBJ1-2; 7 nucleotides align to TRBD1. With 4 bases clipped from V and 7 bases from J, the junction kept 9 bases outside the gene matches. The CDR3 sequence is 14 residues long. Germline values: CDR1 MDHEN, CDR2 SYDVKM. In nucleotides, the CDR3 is TGTGCCAGCAGTTGGGTGGAGGGGGCTGTTGGCTACACCTTC. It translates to CASSWVEGAVGYTF.

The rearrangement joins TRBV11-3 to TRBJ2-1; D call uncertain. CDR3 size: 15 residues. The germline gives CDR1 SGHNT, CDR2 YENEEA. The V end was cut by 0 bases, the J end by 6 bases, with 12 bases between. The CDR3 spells CASSLDTGSSNEQFF. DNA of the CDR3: TGTGCCAGCAGCTTAGATACGGGTAGCAGCAATGAGCAGTTCTTC. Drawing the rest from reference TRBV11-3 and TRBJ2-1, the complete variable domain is EAGVVQSPRYKIIEKKQPVAFWCNPISGHNTLYWYLQNLGQGPELLIRYENEEAVDDSQLPKDRFSAERLKGVDSTLKIQPAELGDSAVYLCASSLDTGSSNEQFFGPGTRLTVL.

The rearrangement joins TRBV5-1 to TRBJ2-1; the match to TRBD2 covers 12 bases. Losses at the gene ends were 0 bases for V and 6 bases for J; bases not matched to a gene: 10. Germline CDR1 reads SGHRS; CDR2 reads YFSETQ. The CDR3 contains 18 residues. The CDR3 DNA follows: TGCGCCAGCAGCTTGGCCGAGTGGAAACTAGCGGGGGGCAATGAGCAGTTCTTC. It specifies CASSLAEWKLAGGNEQFF.

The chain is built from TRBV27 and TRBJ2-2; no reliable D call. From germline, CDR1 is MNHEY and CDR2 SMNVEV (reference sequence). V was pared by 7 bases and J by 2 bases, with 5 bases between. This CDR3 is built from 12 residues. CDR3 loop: CASKRNTGELFF. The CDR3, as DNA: TGTGCCAGCAAACGAAACACCGGGGAGCTGTTTTTT.

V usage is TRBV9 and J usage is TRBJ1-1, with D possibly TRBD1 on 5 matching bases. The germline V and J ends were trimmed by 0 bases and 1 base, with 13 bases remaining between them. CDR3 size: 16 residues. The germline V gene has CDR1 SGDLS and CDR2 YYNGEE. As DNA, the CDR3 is TGTGCCAGCAGCGTAGGTCCTAGCGGGACGAACACTGAAGCTTTCTTT. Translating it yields CASSVGPSGTNTEAFF. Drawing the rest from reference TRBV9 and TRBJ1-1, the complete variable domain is DSGVTQTPKHLITATGQRVTLRCSPRSGDLSVYWYQQSLDQGLQFLIQYYNGEERAKGNILERFSAQQFPDLHSELNLSSLELGDSALYFCASSVGPSGTNTEAFFGQGTRLTVV.

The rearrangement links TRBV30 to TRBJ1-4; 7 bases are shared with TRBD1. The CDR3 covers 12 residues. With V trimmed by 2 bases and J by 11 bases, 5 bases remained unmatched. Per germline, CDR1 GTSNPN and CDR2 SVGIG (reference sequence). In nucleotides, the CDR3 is TGTGCCTGGAGTATCAGGGGGAGGAAACTGTTTTTT. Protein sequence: CAWSIRGRKLFF. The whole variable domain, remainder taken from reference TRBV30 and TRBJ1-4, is SQTIHQWPATLVQPVGSPLSLECTVEGTSNPNLYWYRQAAGRGLQLLFYSVGIGQISSEVPQNLSASRPQDRQFILSSKKLLLSDSGFYLCAWSIRGRKLFFGSGTQLSVL.

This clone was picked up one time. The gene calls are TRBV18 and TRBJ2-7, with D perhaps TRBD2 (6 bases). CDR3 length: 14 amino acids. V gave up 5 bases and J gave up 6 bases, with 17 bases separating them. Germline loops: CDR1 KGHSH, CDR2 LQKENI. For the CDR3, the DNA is TGTGCCAGCTCAGTTAGCCAGGCGGGGAGCGAGCAGTACTTC. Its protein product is CASSVSQAGSEQYF.

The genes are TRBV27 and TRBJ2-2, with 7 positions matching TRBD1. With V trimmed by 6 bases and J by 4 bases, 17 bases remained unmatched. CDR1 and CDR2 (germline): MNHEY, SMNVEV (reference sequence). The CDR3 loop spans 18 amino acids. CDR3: CASSFRTTGARLTGELFF. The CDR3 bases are TGTGCCAGCAGCTTCCGAACTACAGGGGCCCGACTCACCGGGGAGCTGTTTTTT.

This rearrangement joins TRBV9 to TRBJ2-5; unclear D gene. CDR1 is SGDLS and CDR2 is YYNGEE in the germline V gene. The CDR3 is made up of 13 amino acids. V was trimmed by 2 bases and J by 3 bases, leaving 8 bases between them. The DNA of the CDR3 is TGTGCCAGCAGCGTCTCCCGGGAAGAGACCCAGTACTTC. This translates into CASSVSREETQYF.

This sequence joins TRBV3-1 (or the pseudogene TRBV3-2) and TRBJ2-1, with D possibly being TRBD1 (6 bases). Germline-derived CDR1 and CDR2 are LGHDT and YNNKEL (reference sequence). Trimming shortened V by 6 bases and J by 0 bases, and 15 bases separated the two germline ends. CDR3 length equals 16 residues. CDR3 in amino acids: CASRKKSRGSYNEQFF. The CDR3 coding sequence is TGTGCCAGCAGAAAGAAGTCCAGGGGCTCCTACAATGAGCAGTTCTTC.

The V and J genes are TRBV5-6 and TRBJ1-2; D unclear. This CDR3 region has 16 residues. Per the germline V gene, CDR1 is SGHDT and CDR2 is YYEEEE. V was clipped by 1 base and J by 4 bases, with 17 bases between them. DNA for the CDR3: TGTGCCAGCAGCTTGAGATTGGCAGGACGTATCTATGGCTACACCTTC. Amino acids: CASSLRLAGRIYGYTF.

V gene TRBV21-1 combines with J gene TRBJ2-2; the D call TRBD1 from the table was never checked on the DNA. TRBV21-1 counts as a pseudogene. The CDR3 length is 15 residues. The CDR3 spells CASSPGQGDTGELFF. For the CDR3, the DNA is TGTGCCAGCAGCCCGGGACAGGGAGACACCGGGGAGCTGTTTTTT.

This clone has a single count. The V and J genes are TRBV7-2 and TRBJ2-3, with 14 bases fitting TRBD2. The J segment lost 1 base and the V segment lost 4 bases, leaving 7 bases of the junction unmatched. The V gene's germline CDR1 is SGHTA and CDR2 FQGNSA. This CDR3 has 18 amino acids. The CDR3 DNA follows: TGTGCCAGCAGCTCGACTAGCGGGGGGGCTAGGGGCACAGATACGCAGTATTTT. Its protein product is CASSSTSGGARGTDTQYF.

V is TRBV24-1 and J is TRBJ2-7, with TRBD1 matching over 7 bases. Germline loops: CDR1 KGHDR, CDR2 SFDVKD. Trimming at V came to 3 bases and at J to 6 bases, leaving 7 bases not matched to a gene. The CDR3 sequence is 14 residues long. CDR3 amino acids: CATSDPAKGAEQYF. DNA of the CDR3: TGTGCCACCAGTGATCCGGCCAAGGGGGCCGAGCAGTACTTC.

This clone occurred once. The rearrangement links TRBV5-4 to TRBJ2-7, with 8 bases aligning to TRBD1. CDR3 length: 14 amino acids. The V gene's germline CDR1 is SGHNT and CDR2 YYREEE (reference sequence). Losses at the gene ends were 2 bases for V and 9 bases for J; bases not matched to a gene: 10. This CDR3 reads CASSLSTGAVGQYF. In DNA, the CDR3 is TGTGCCAGCAGCTTATCGACAGGGGCCGTGGGGCAGTACTTC.